These 17 T cell receptor beta chains share one sample of origin, sequenced in a study of OX40 agonist ivuxolimab in advanced cancers. Assay used: immunoSEQ multiplex PCR; TCRdb lists only in-frame clones, some missing. Altogether 60,000 to 80,000 clones are present, 80% to 90% being singletons, with the ten largest covering roughly an eighth. This specimen consisted of CD4+ or CD8+ T cells sorted from blood, obtained in a trial of the OX40 agonist ivuxolimab. The receptors originated from an adult with an advanced solid tumor such as melanoma, head and neck, liver or kidney cancer.

The rearrangement joins TRBV7-9 to TRBJ1-4; possible D gene TRBD1, 6 bases. Trimming pared 6 bases from V and 8 bases from J, leaving 10 bases between. The CDR3 has 12 residues. The germline gives CDR1 SEHNR, CDR2 FQNEAQ (reference sequence). The CDR3 region has the DNA TGTGCCAGCAGGAGAGGACAGGAAAAACTGTTTTTT. Residues: CASRRGQEKLFF.

The rearrangement links TRBV18 to TRBJ2-3; D gene ambiguous. V gave up 1 base and J gave up 0 bases, with 2 bases separating them. CDR3 length equals 13 residues. Per the germline V gene, CDR1 is KGHSH and CDR2 is LQKENI. The CDR3 is CASSPQSTDTQYF. CDR3 in DNA: TGTGCCAGCTCACCACAAAGCACAGATACGCAGTATTTT.

This clone was counted a single time. This rearrangement joins TRBV5-1 to TRBJ1-1, with a weak D call TRBD1 (6 bases). The length of the CDR3 is 16 residues. Germline CDR1 is SGHRS and CDR2 is YFSETQ. Trimming shortened V by 0 bases and J by 4 bases, and 16 bases separated the two germline ends. The CDR3 bases are TGCGCCAGCAGCTTGGCGGGTTGGGGGCGTATCACTGAAGCTTTCTTT. This translates into CASSLAGWGRITEAFF.

The chain joins TRBV18 to TRBJ2-5; D call uncertain. V lost 2 bases and J lost 4, with 11 bases in between. The germline V gene has CDR1 KGHSH and CDR2 LQKENI. CDR3 length: 14 amino acids. This chain's CDR3 is CASSPRADRETQYF. The CDR3 nucleotides are TGTGCCAGCTCACCAAGGGCGGACCGAGAGACCCAGTACTTC.

V and J are TRBV6-4 and TRBJ2-3; D uncertain. CDR3 size: 15 residues. V shed 3 bases and J shed 0 bases, with 10 bases lying between them. Germline V gives CDR1 MRHNA, CDR2 SNTAGT. CDR3 sequence (DNA): TGTGCCAGCAGTGAGCAGGTTACTAGCACAGATACGCAGTATTTT. Protein sequence: CASSEQVTSTDTQYF.

This sequence joins TRBV9 and TRBJ2-2; D might be TRBD2 (5 bases). Germline CDR1 reads SGDLS; CDR2 reads YYNGEE. The V end was cut by 7 bases, the J end by 2 bases, with 27 bases between. The CDR3 length is 19 residues. The CDR3 protein is CASGRPPGLPVRNTGELFF. The CDR3 nucleotides are TGTGCCAGCGGACGACCTCCTGGACTCCCAGTCCGAAACACCGGGGAGCTGTTTTTT.

The V and J genes are TRBV5-1 and TRBJ2-3, with a possible D match to TRBD1 (6 bases). V lost 0 bases, J lost 4 bases, and 12 bases lay in between. Germline V lookup: CDR1 SGHRS, CDR2 YFSETQ. The CDR3 has 15 amino acids. The CDR3 region has the DNA TGCGCCAGCAGCTTGGCGGGACAATCGGCAGATACGCAGTATTTT. This sequence encodes CASSLAGQSADTQYF.

This rearrangement joins TRBV7-9 to TRBJ2-7; 9 bases fit TRBD1. V shed 4 bases, J shed 5 bases, and the junction held 9 bases outside the gene matches. Germline assignment: CDR1 SEHNR and CDR2 FQNEAQ (reference sequence). The CDR3 is 15 amino acids. The CDR3 spells CASSSRDRAGHEQYF. CDR3 bases: TGTGCCAGCAGCTCGCGGGACAGGGCAGGCCACGAGCAGTACTTC.

The chain is built from TRBV9 and TRBJ2-1; D might be TRBD1 or TRBD2, each matching 6 bases. The CDR3 totals 13 residues. The ends were cut back, 3 bases at V and 8 bases at J, with 12 bases in the middle. CDR1 is SGDLS, CDR2 YYNGEE, per germline. DNA for the CDR3: TGTGCCAGCAGCGCCTATAGGGGGGATGAGCAGTTCTTC. Its protein product is CASSAYRGDEQFF.

This chain uses TRBV28 with TRBJ2-7; perhaps TRBD2 as D (5 bases). V was trimmed by 3 bases and J by 2 bases, leaving 14 bases between them. The CDR3 has 15 residues. The germline CDR1 and CDR2 sequences are MDHEN and SYDVKM. The CDR3 DNA sequence: TGTGCCAGCAGTTTTGGGTCCCCGAGGGCCTACGAGCAGTACTTC. It specifies CASSFGSPRAYEQYF.

The sample holds a few counts of this clone. The CDR3 sequence is CASSRSRGSETSPLHF. DNA of the CDR3: TGCGCCAGCAGCCGCTCGAGAGGGAGTGAAACGTCACCCCTCCACTTT. The V call is TRBV4-1, the J call TRBJ1-6, with D unclear. Germline V gene lookup returns CDR1 MGHRA and CDR2 YSYEKL. The CDR3 covers 16 residues. The V end was cut by 4 bases, the J end by 10 bases, with 20 bases between.

The CDR3 bases are TGTGCCAGCAGTTTAAAAGGATCCTACGAGCAGTACTTC. This encodes CASSLKGSYEQYF. This sequence joins TRBV27 and TRBJ2-7; D gene ambiguous. Germline-derived CDR1 and CDR2 are MNHEY and SMNVEV (reference sequence). V dropped 2 bases and J dropped 1 base, with 6 bases sitting between them. This CDR3 region has 13 residues.

The chain recombines TRBV5-1 with TRBJ2-6; 8 bases agree with TRBD2. From germline, CDR1 is SGHRS and CDR2 YFSETQ. The CDR3 is 17 residues long. Germline trimming cut 0 bases from V and 0 bases from J; bases unmatched to any gene: 2. The CDR3 nucleotides are TGCGCCAGCAGCTTGGTTAGCGGGATCTCTGGGGCCAACGTCCTGACTTTC. Translated: CASSLVSGISGANVLTF.

This clone was detected a few times. The chain is built from TRBV6-1 and TRBJ1-5, with D possibly being TRBD1 (6 bases). The CDR3 runs to 15 residues. Trimming removed 0 bases from V and 6 bases from J, with 12 bases in between. The germline V gene has CDR1 MNHNS and CDR2 SASEGT. CDR3: CASSEAHGGGQPQHF. CDR3 bases: TGTGCCAGCAGTGAAGCGCACGGGGGCGGTCAGCCCCAGCATTTT.

This clone was counted a single time. This chain links TRBV18 with TRBJ2-1, with 9 bases aligning to TRBD1. This CDR3 region has 14 residues. The V segment lost 5 bases and the J segment 6 bases; nucleotides outside the gene matches: 5. Germline V gene data show CDR1 as KGHSH and CDR2 as LQKENI. CDR3 sequence reads: CASSEGQGRNEQFF. The CDR3 DNA is TGTGCCAGCTCAGAGGGACAGGGTCGCAATGAGCAGTTCTTC. Filled out from reference TRBV18 and TRBJ2-1, the complete variable domain reads NAGVMQNPRHLVRRRGQEARLRCSPMKGHSHVYWYRQLPEEGLKFMVYLQKENIIDESGMPKERFSAEFPKEGPSILRIQQVVRGDSAAYFCASSEGQGRNEQFFGPGTRLTVL.

The J gene is TRBJ2-3, the V gene TRBV6-5; D remains ambiguous. CDR3 length equals 13 residues. V lost 7 bases and J 1 base, leaving 9 bases between the germline ends. The germline gives CDR1 MNHEY, CDR2 SVGAGI. The CDR3 nucleotides read TGTGCCAGCACGGACCCGGGCACAGATACGCAGTATTTT. Protein sequence: CASTDPGTDTQYF.

V and J are TRBV11-2 and TRBJ2-1, with D tentatively TRBD2 (5 bases). Trimming removed 7 bases from V and 2 bases from J, with 21 bases in between. Per germline, CDR1 SGHAT and CDR2 FQNNGV. The CDR3 is 17 amino acids. DNA for the CDR3: TGTGCCAGCACGGCGGGCTCCTACCCCACACCCTACAATGAGCAGTTCTTC. Amino acid sequence: CASTAGSYPTPYNEQFF.